This is a list of T cell receptor beta chains from one sample in a study of shared clonotypes between healthy human individuals. Using immunoSEQ multiplex PCR, the repertoire was profiled, and TCRdb retains in-frame clones only, with some absent. The sample includes more than 900,000 clones, 78% of them seen just once. Sequenced: memory CD4+ T cells from PBMCs. The source is a man aged 18 to 29 in good health. Some clones in this sample may be carry-over from other donors' samples. Both conserved end residues are trimmed from each CDR3.

v_call	j_call	cdr3_aa
TRBV5-4	TRBJ1-4	ASSLKGSEKLF
TRBV4-2	TRBJ1-3	ASSQWGRISGNTIY
TRBV6-1	TRBJ2-5	ASSESFTVKGETQY
TRBV5-8	TRBJ1-3	ASSTRGPGNTIY
TRBV6-1	TRBJ1-2	ASSGWPSNGYT
TRBV5-1	TRBJ2-5	ASSLSIAEETQY
TRBV7-9	TRBJ1-3	ASTPQRLFSGNTIY
TRBV18	TRBJ1-6	ASSPLGTGNSPLH
TRBV28	TRBJ2-7	ASSPQSTAASY
TRBV18	TRBJ1-4	ASSPGAWDEKLF
TRBV10-3	TRBJ2-1	AIKEAGSRANEQF
TRBV5-1	TRBJ2-5	ASSFTGGQETQY
TRBV6-5	TRBJ1-1	ASARGGNTEAF
TRBV18	TRBJ2-1	ASSRTIEVSGEQF
TRBV20-1	TRBJ2-1	SAAWYNEQF
TRBV11-3	TRBJ2-3	ASSSRGQGVSDTQY
TRBV9	TRBJ2-3	ASSGTATQDTQY
TRBV18	TRBJ1-2	ASSPGRGQEGYT
TRBV11-2	TRBJ2-3	ASSFLAGAVTDTQY
TRBV29-1	TRBJ2-5	SVDLGGETQY
TRBV28	TRBJ1-1	ASNQNAREAF
TRBV7-8	TRBJ2-2	ASRRTSFTGELF
TRBV5-6	TRBJ2-7	ASSFRTGYEQY
TRBV7-9	TRBJ2-1	ASSLMAGVLNEQF